This record concerns one T cell receptor (beta chain) sequence. The antigen is undetermined. This sample stems from a study of OX40 agonist ivuxolimab in advanced cancers. Study details: Patients were infused with ivuxolimab every 2 weeks at 0.01 to 10 mg/kg. Dose-escalation patients were diagnosed with hepatocellular carcinoma, melanoma, renal cell cancer or head and neck cancer.

There are 12 residues in the CDR3. Germline CDR1 reads MNHGY; CDR2 reads SVAAGI. Trimming stripped 4 bases from V and 0 bases from J, with 3 bases between. Data came from immunoSEQ multiplex PCR; TCRdb stores just in-frame clones and leaves some out. The table lists about 19,000 clones, roughly 80% of them singletons, with over 3.5% in the top ten. Regarding the study as a whole: Dose levels from 0.1 to 3.0 mg/kg saw CD4+ and CD8+ blood T cells expand clonally by week 6. Compared with CD4+, CD8+ T cells on average had more expanded clones.

The chain has TRBV6-9 and TRBJ1-1, with D hard to call. The clonotype was recovered from an adult with an advanced solid tumor such as melanoma, head and neck, liver or kidney cancer. This material consisted of CD4+ or CD8+ T cells sorted from blood, taken in a trial of the OX40 agonist ivuxolimab. The CDR3 DNA follows: TGTGCCAGCAGTTCAATGAACACTGAAGCTTTCTTT. It translates to CASSSMNTEAFF.